These 30 T cell receptor beta chains were all obtained from the same sample, sequenced in a study of blood T cells in healthy people across ages. With a J-beta primer mix and a sample-barcoded 5' primer, a second PCR ran about 7 to 12 cycles. MiXCR, applied by TCRdb to the 5' RACE reads, yields one record per CDR3 protein. The repertoire holds 710,000 or so distinct CDR3 sequences, with around a fifth as singletons. The material sequenced was blood. The receptors derive from a man in his 70s in good health.

This clonotype was seen only a few times. The genes are TRBV4-1 and TRBJ1-1, with D maybe TRBD1 (5 bases). V was trimmed by 1 base and J by 2 bases, leaving 14 bases between them. CDR3 size: 16 residues. Germline CDR1 reads MGHRA; CDR2 reads YSYEKL. The CDR3 reads CASSQGFPGVNTEAFF. The CDR3 nucleotides read TGCGCCAGCAGCCAAGGTTTTCCGGGGGTAAACACTGAAGCTTTCTTT.

This clonotype was found a few times. The CDR3 DNA follows: TGTGCCAGCAGCTTAGGGAACAGGGGGTACCACTATGGCTACACCTTC. As protein: CASSLGNRGYHYGYTF. The rearrangement joins TRBV13 to TRBJ1-2; 8 bases map to TRBD1. CDR3 length: 16 residues. Trimming took 0 bases from V and 3 from J; bases not matched to a gene: 6. CDR1 is PRHDT, CDR2 FYEKMQ, per germline (reference sequence).

This sequence joins TRBV6-2 or TRBV6-3 and TRBJ2-1; TRBD2 aligns across 10 bases. Looked up from germline, CDR1 is MNHEY and CDR2 is SVGEGT. V was clipped by 5 bases and J by 6 bases; unmatched bases: 10. The CDR3 consists of 16 residues. CDR3 region: CASSPTIAGGGNEQFF. DNA for the CDR3: TGTGCCAGCAGTCCAACAATAGCGGGAGGCGGCAATGAGCAGTTCTTC.

This clonotype turned up a few times. This rearrangement joins TRBV5-1 to TRBJ1-4; D unresolved. CDR3 length: 18 amino acids. The V end was cut by 3 bases, the J end by 0 bases, with 18 bases between. The germline V gene has CDR1 SGHRS and CDR2 YFSETQ. The CDR3 reads CASSWTVRDPATNEKLFF. CDR3 in DNA: TGCGCCAGCAGCTGGACTGTACGCGACCCCGCAACTAATGAAAAACTGTTTTTT.

The rearrangement uses TRBV5-1 and TRBJ1-4; no clear D. Germline V gives CDR1 SGHRS, CDR2 YFSETQ. V lost 2 bases, J lost 4 bases, and 6 bases lay in between. This CDR3 spans 13 amino acids. This CDR3 reads CASSLSINEKLFF. The CDR3 DNA reads as TGCGCCAGCAGCTTAAGTATTAATGAAAAACTGTTTTTT.

This clonotype was detected only a few times. The rearrangement uses TRBV2 and TRBJ2-1, with D unclear. From germline, CDR1 is SNHLY and CDR2 FYNNEI. V lost 3 bases, J lost 3 bases, and 12 bases lay in between. The CDR3 length is 15 residues. The CDR3 reads CASSELNSYYNEQFF. CDR3 sequence (DNA): TGTGCCAGCAGTGAGCTGAACAGTTACTACAATGAGCAGTTCTTC.

The rearrangement joins TRBV5-1 to TRBJ2-1; 8 bases agree with TRBD1. Germline V gene sequence: CDR1 SGHRS, CDR2 YFSETQ. V gave up 4 bases and J gave up 6 bases; unmatched junction bases: 12. The length of the CDR3 is 16 residues. For the CDR3, the DNA is TGCGCCAGCAGCCCCAGGGGGCCCATTGTAGGCAATGAGCAGTTCTTC. Residues: CASSPRGPIVGNEQFF.

As for this clonotype: The final CDR3 position lacks the conserved phenylalanine or tryptophan, pointing to a likely read error. The chain is built from TRBV6-5 and TRBJ1-1, with D possibly matching TRBD1 (6 bases). Looked up from germline, CDR1 is MNHEY and CDR2 is SVGAGI. V shed 4 bases and J shed 8 bases, with 8 bases lying between them. This CDR3 contains 11 residues. The CDR3 here is CASSWGAEAFL. The CDR3 nucleotides read TGTGCCAGCAGTTGGGGGGCGGAAGCTTTCCTT.

A few counts support this clonotype. The chain combines TRBV14 with TRBJ1-1; D is unclear. V was trimmed by 0 bases and J by 5 bases, leaving 13 bases between them. Per germline, CDR1 SGHDN and CDR2 FVKESK. There are 15 residues in the CDR3. CDR3 protein: CASSQDPRLGTEAFF. The CDR3, as DNA: TGTGCCAGCAGCCAAGATCCGAGGTTGGGAACTGAAGCTTTCTTT.

The gene calls are TRBV12-3 or TRBV12-4 and TRBJ1-1; no firm D call. V was pared by 7 bases and J by 3 bases, with 18 bases between. This CDR3 is 15 amino acids long. CDR3 DNA sequence: TGTGCCAGCAAGCCCAAGGGTTGGGCTGACACTGAAGCTTTCTTT. Protein: CASKPKGWADTEAFF.

CDR3 amino acids: CAWKSLAVPTDTQYF. CDR3 sequence (DNA): TGTGCCTGGAAGAGCCTAGCGGTACCCACAGATACGCAGTATTTT. The chain recombines TRBV30 with TRBJ2-3; 7 bases match TRBD2. This CDR3 is built from 15 residues. The V segment lost 4 bases and the J segment 2 bases; nucleotides outside the gene matches: 9. Germline-derived CDR1 and CDR2 are GTSNPN and SVGIG (reference sequence).

The chain employs TRBV11-2 and TRBJ2-1; possible D gene TRBD2, 5 bases. The tail of the sequence fits TRBJ2-5 better, so the J call may be wrong. The CDR3 is made up of 15 amino acids. Per the germline V gene, CDR1 is SGHAT and CDR2 is FQNNGV. The CDR3 is CASSPTSSEDGTQYF. In nucleotides, the CDR3 is TGTGCCAGCAGTCCAACTAGTTCCGAAGACGGGACCCAGTACTTC.

This chain uses TRBV28 with TRBJ2-6; D may be TRBD1 (6 bases). The CDR3 sequence is 18 residues long. Germline lookup yields CDR1 MDHEN and CDR2 SYDVKM. Trimming pared 8 bases from V and 0 bases from J, leaving 20 bases between. The CDR3 here is CASRGRGPTLSGANVLTF. The CDR3, as DNA: TGTGCCAGCCGTGGCAGGGGACCCACTCTCTCTGGGGCCAACGTCCTGACTTTC.

This chain links TRBV12-3 or TRBV12-4 with TRBJ2-1, with D possibly matching TRBD1 (5 bases). The length of the CDR3 is 14 residues. Between the trimmed V and J ends, which lost 7 bases and 5 bases, there was a span of 15 bases. DNA for the CDR3: TGTGCCAGCACCCTCCCGTGGGGCCACAATGAGCAGTTCTTC. Translated, it gives CASTLPWGHNEQFF.

This clonotype was counted between two and nine times. This sequence joins TRBV5-5 and TRBJ1-3; D remains ambiguous. Per the germline V gene, CDR1 is SGHKS and CDR2 is YYEKEE (reference sequence). This CDR3 is 13 amino acids long. Trimming pared 2 bases from V and 3 bases from J, leaving 6 bases between. The CDR3 loop is CASSFGFGNTIYF. The CDR3 DNA reads TGTGCCAGCAGCTTTGGATTTGGAAACACCATATATTTT.

In its sample, this clonotype was seen once. This chain links TRBV29-1 with TRBJ2-7, with D possibly matching TRBD1 (6 bases). V lost 2 bases, J lost 5 bases, and 13 bases lay in between. The germline V gene has CDR1 SQVTM and CDR2 ANQGSEA. The CDR3 is 13 amino acids. This CDR3 is CSVEQQGFDEQYF. CDR3 nucleotides: TGCAGCGTTGAACAACAGGGTTTTGACGAGCAGTACTTC.

The chain links TRBV7-2 to TRBJ2-3; D possibly uses TRBD1 or TRBD2 (5 bases each). Per the germline V gene, CDR1 is SGHTA and CDR2 is FQGNSA. Trimming took 1 base from V and 0 from J, leaving 17 bases between them. CDR3 length equals 18 residues. CDR3 amino acids: CASSLVYMSGRSTDTQYF. CDR3 sequence (DNA): TGTGCCAGCAGCTTAGTTTACATGTCGGGACGGAGCACAGATACGCAGTATTTT.

The chain combines TRBV20-1 with TRBJ2-2; 8 bases line up with TRBD2. Germline V CDR1 and CDR2: DFQATT, SNEGSKA (reference sequence). CDR3 size: 15 residues. V was pared by 4 bases and J by 2 bases, with 6 bases of the junction left unmatched. CDR3 protein: CSATTSGVNTGELFF. As DNA, the CDR3 is TGCAGTGCTACCACTAGCGGAGTAAACACCGGGGAGCTGTTTTTT.

This clonotype was detected only a few times. This chain links TRBV21-1 with TRBJ2-4. TRBV21-1 is recorded as a pseudogene. The CDR3 totals 16 residues. This chain's CDR3 is CASSKSGRVAKNIQYF. The CDR3 bases are TGTGCCAGCAGCAAAAGTGGGAGGGTAGCCAAAAACATTCAGTACTTC.

The chain combines TRBV5-1 with TRBJ2-2; D remains ambiguous. V was pared by 3 bases and J by 3 bases, with 9 bases between. The CDR3 loop spans 14 amino acids. CDR1 is SGHRS, CDR2 YFSETQ, per germline. This CDR3 is CASSSIVDTGELFF. CDR3 coding DNA: TGCGCCAGCAGCTCGATAGTGGACACCGGGGAGCTGTTTTTT.

The chain carries TRBV5-1 and TRBJ1-4; D remains ambiguous. The CDR3 length is 15 residues. Germline V gene lookup returns CDR1 SGHRS and CDR2 YFSETQ. Trimming took 1 base from V and 8 from J, leaving 15 bases between them. The CDR3 reads CASSLTATSREKLFF. For the CDR3, the DNA is TGCGCCAGCAGCTTGACGGCAACCAGTCGGGAAAAACTGTTTTTT. The variable domain in full, completed from reference TRBV5-1 and TRBJ1-4, reads KAGVTQTPRYLIKTRGQQVTLSCSPISGHRSVSWYQQTPGQGLQFLFEYFSETQRNKGNFPGRFSGRQFSNSRSEMNVSTLELGDSALYLCASSLTATSREKLFFGSGTQLSVL.

Turning to this clonotype: The junction departs from germline at one end; a sequencing error may be responsible. This chain links TRBV7-9 with TRBJ1-1; D not certain. This CDR3 has 13 residues. Germline V gives CDR1 SEHNR, CDR2 FQNEAQ (reference sequence). CDR3: CASSPTLNTKAFF. The CDR3 DNA reads TGTGCCAGCAGCCCCACATTGAACACTAAAGCTTTCTTT.

The V and J genes are TRBV10-3 and TRBJ1-1; 8 bases are a match to TRBD1. This CDR3 is built from 15 residues. Losses at the gene ends were 2 bases for V and 2 bases for J; bases not matched to a gene: 4. Germline assignment: CDR1 ENHRY and CDR2 SYGVKD. Here the CDR3 DNA reads TGTGCCATCAGTGAGCCAGGGGGCTCTAACACTGAAGCTTTCTTT. Translated: CAISEPGGSNTEAFF.

The J gene is TRBJ1-1, the V gene TRBV6-5; D unresolved. The CDR3 is made up of 14 amino acids. The V end was cut by 6 bases, the J end by 1 base, with 12 bases between. The germline V gene has CDR1 MNHEY and CDR2 SVGAGI. CDR3 bases: TGTGCCAGCAGAGAGCCGTTTGGGAACACTGAAGCTTTCTTT. Protein: CASREPFGNTEAFF.

About this clonotype itself: The germline gene is not matched at one end of the junction; a read error may be the cause. This chain's CDR3 is CASTMGGFVEFF. CDR3 nucleotides: TGTGCCAGCACCATGGGGGGCTTTGTAGAGTTCTTC. The chain carries TRBV12-3 or TRBV12-4 and TRBJ2-7; D tentatively reads TRBD1 or TRBD2 (6 bases each). The CDR3 totals 12 residues.

The chain has TRBV24-1 and TRBJ2-1; D is unclear. CDR3 length equals 12 residues. The germline CDR1 and CDR2 sequences are KGHDR and SFDVKD. The V and J ends lost 3 bases and 12 bases respectively, with 11 bases between them. The DNA for the CDR3 is TGTGCCACCAGTGATCCTTTATTCGGGCAGTTCTTC. As protein: CATSDPLFGQFF.

This clonotype was seen a handful of times. This sequence joins TRBV4-3 and TRBJ2-5; TRBD1 is a possible D gene (6 bases). The CDR3 is 15 amino acids. The V gene's germline CDR1 is LGHNA and CDR2 YSLEER. V was clipped by 4 bases and J by 1 base, with 13 bases between them. The CDR3 loop is CASSPTGWSQETQYF. The CDR3, as DNA: TGCGCCAGCAGCCCTACAGGGTGGTCCCAAGAGACCCAGTACTTC.

This clonotype was detected ten times or more. This CDR3 is CASSLKGSWDWGLEQYF. Here the CDR3 DNA reads TGTGCCAGCAGTTTAAAGGGCTCTTGGGACTGGGGGCTTGAGCAGTACTTC. The chain recombines TRBV27 with TRBJ2-7; D possibly matches TRBD1 or TRBD2 (6 bases each). The CDR3 length is 17 residues. V lost 2 bases and J 7 bases, leaving 24 bases between the germline ends. Germline V CDR1 and CDR2: MNHEY, SMNVEV (reference sequence).

This clonotype was seen a handful of times. This chain connects TRBV12-3 or TRBV12-4 to TRBJ1-1; tentatively, D is TRBD1 (5 bases). The V end was cut by 6 bases, the J end by 0 bases, with 11 bases between. The CDR3 has 14 amino acids. The DNA for the CDR3 is TGTGCCAGCAGCCAGACAGCTATGAACACTGAAGCTTTCTTT. Translation: CASSQTAMNTEAFF.

The chain uses TRBV3-1 and TRBJ2-5, with D uncertain. Germline V gene data show CDR1 as LGHDT and CDR2 as YNNKEL (reference sequence). The CDR3 is made up of 16 amino acids. Trimming took 1 base from V and 2 from J, leaving 14 bases between them. For the CDR3, the DNA is TGTGCCAGCAGCCAAGCTGGTTTGAGTAATCAAGAGACCCAGTACTTC. The encoded protein is CASSQAGLSNQETQYF.